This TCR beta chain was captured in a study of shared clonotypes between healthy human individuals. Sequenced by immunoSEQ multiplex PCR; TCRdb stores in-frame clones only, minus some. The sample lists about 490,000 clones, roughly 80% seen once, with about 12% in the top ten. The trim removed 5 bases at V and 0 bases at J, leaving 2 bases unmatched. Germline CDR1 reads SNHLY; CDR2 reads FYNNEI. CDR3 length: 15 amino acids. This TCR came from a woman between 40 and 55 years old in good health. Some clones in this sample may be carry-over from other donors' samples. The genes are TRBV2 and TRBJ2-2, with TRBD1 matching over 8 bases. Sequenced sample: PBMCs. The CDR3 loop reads CASSQQGANTGELFF. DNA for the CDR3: TGTGCCAGCAGTCAACAGGGGGCGAACACCGGGGAGCTGTTTTTT.